Reported below is one T cell receptor beta chain. Its cognate antigen is unknown. The sample originates from a study of T cell repertoires in cytomegalovirus infection. The overall study: Indicated by public TCR beta signatures were CMV infection and matching HLA type.

MiXCR, run by TCRdb on the reads, gives a single entry per CDR3 protein. Found here are some 700,000 distinct CDR3 sequences, approximately 40% of them singletons; the top ten hold about 2.8%. Study-wide findings and caveats: Carriage of CMV together with the relevant HLA was identifiable through cumulative public TCR beta family frequency. CMV-specific TCR beta clonotypes restricted by HLA-C were the ones dominating the ex vivo response.

The specimen was PBMCs. This clonotype originated in a human donor in good health (CMV status not recorded). Some clones in this sample may be carry-over from other donors' samples.

The chain's CDR3 is CAISEGRSYEQYF. The CDR3 DNA is TGTGCCATCAGTGAAGGGCGCAGCTACGAGCAGTACTTC. The V gene is TRBV10-3, the J gene TRBJ2-7; D is unclear. V lost 3 bases, J lost 3 bases, and 9 bases lay in between. This CDR3 has 13 residues. The germline CDR1 and CDR2 sequences are ENHRY and SYGVKD.